Reported below is one TCR beta chain. The germline CDR1 and CDR2 sequences are SNHLY and FYNNEI. Trimming removed 6 bases at V and 2 bases at J, with 15 bases between. The CDR3 sequence is 15 residues long. Data came from immunoSEQ multiplex PCR; TCRdb stores just in-frame clones and leaves some out. The sample includes 20,000 to 30,000 clones, around 91% seen only once; the top ten take about 10%. The data originate from a study of blood T cell repertoires in COVID-19. Study information: Samples taken during acute and convalescent COVID-19 were collected in the United States, Italy and Spain. Sources were T cells, B-cell-depleted T cells, or PBMCs; the material itself was cDNA or gDNA.

The TCR was taken from an older man with acute or convalescent COVID-19. Material: peripheral blood. The chain has TRBV2 and TRBJ2-3; TRBD1 might be the D (6 bases). DNA of the CDR3: TGTGCCAGCAGATTAAATCAGGGGTTCACAGATACGCAGTATTTT. Translated: CASRLNQGFTDTQYF.